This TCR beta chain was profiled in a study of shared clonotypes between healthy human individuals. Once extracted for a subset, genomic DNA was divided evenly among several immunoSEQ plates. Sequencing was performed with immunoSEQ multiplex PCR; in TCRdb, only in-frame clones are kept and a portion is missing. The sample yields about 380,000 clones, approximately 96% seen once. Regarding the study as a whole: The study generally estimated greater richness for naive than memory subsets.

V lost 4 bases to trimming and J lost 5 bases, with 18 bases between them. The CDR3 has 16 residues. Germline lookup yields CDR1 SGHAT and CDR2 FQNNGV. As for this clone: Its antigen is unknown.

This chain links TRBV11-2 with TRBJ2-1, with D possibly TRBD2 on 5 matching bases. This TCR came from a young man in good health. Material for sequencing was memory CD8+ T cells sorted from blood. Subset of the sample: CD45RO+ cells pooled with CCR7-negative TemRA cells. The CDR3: CASSSRPDSENNEQFF. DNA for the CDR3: TGTGCCAGCAGCTCCCGCCCCGATAGCGAGAACAATGAGCAGTTCTTC.